The clone carrying this T cell receptor beta chain was picked up a small number of times. Looked up from germline, CDR1 is SGHKS and CDR2 is YYEKEE (reference sequence). V lost 6 bases, J lost 1 base, and 14 bases lay in between. CDR3 size: 15 residues. The beta constant-region primer was an equimolar mix of two oligonucleotides covering TRBC1 and TRBC2. Ligated cDNA was amplified by four rounds of PCR with nested alpha and beta constant-region primers and SP2. TCRdb independently ran MiXCR on the UMI-ligation and nested PCR reads; one entry per CDR3 protein. Of about 120,000 distinct CDR3 sequences in the sample, roughly 36% were seen once. The data were taken from a study of naive and memory T cell subsets.

The V and J genes are TRBV5-5 and TRBJ2-1; TRBD1 might be the D (6 bases). Material: central memory CD4+ T cells from blood. The receptor's source is a human donor in good health. The CDR3 DNA is TGTGCCAGCAACTCCCGACAGGTGTCCTACAATGAGCAGTTCTTC. It yields the protein CASNSRQVSYNEQFF.